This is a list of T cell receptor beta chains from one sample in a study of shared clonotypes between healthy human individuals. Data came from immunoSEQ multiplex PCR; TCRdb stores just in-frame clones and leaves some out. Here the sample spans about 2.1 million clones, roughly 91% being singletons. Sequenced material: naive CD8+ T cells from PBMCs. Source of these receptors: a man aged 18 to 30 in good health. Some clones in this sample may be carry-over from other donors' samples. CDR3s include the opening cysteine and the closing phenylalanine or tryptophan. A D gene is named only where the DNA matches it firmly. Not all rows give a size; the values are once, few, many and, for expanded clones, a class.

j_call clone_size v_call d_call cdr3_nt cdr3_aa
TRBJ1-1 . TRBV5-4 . TGTGCCAGCAGCTTGTTTGAAGCAAACACTGAAGCTTTCTTT CASSLFEANTEAFF
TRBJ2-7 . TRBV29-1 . TGCAGCGTTATCGCTGGGGGGGGACAGATATACGAGCAGTACTTC CSVIAGGGQIYEQYF
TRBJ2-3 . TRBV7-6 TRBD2 TGTGCCAGCAGCCTTACTAGCGGGAGTCACACAGATACGCAGTATTTT CASSLTSGSHTDTQYF
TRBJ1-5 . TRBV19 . TGTGCCAGCACCGGGAGGGGATATAGCAATCAGCCCCAGCATTTT CASTGRGYSNQPQHF
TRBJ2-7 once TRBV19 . TGTGCCAGTAGTATTTACGGGAGTGGGTCCTACGAGCAGTACTTC CASSIYGSGSYEQYF
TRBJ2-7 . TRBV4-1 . TGCGCCAGCAGCCAAGAGGTAGTGGGCGGGCCTACTGGCGAGCAGTACTTC CASSQEVVGGPTGEQYF
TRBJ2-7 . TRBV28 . TGTGCCAGCAGTTCCCGGATAGAAGCCTACGAGCAGTACTTC CASSSRIEAYEQYF
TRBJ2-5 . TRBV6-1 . TGTGCCAGCTGCCGGGGCAAAGAGACCCAGTACTTC CASCRGKETQYF
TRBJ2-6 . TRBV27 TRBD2 TGTGCCAGCAGTTTATCGATGGGACTAGCGGGAGCTGGGGCCAACGTCCTGACTTTC CASSLSMGLAGAGANVLTF
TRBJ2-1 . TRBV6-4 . TGTGCCAGCAGTGACAGGAATGAGCAGTTCTTC CASSDRNEQFF
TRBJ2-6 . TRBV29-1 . TGCAGCGTCGACCAGGGCTCTGGGGCCAACGTCCTGACTTTC CSVDQGSGANVLTF
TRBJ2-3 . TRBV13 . TGTGCCAGCAGCTTATTTACAGGTAGCACAGATACGCAGTATTTT CASSLFTGSTDTQYF
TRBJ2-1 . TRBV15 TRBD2 TGTGCCACCAGCATGGGACTAGCGGGAGATAATGAGCAGTTCTTC CATSMGLAGDNEQFF
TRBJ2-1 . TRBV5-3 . TGTGCCAGAAGCTCAACGGTGGTGCGGAAACCACCAAATGAGCAGTTCTTC CARSSTVVRKPPNEQFF
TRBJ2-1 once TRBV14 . TGTGCCAGCAGCCAAGACGATGAGCAGTTCTTC CASSQDDEQFF
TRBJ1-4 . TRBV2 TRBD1 TGTGCCAGCAGACAGGGGGCAGAGACTAATGAAAAACTGTTTTTT CASRQGAETNEKLFF
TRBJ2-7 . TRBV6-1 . TGTGCCAGCAGTCAGGGGTCCCTTAACTACGAGCAGTACTTC CASSQGSLNYEQYF
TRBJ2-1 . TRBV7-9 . TGTGCCAGCAGCCCCTTCGATGAGCAGTTCTTC CASSPFDEQFF
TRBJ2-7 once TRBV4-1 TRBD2 TGCGCCAGCAGCCCCCCGCGGGCTAGCGGGAGTTACGAGCAGTACTTC CASSPPRASGSYEQYF
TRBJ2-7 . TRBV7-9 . TGTGCCAGCAGCTTATTCGAAGGGTCAATGATCTACGAGCAGTACTTC CASSLFEGSMIYEQYF
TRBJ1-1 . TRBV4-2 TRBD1 TGTGCCAGCAGCCAAGTGGATGACCGTGGACAGGGCTTTTCGAACACTGAAGCTTTCTTT CASSQVDDRGQGFSNTEAFF
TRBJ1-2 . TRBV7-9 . TGTGCCAGCAGCCACAGGGACCGGTCTCTTCACACCTTC CASSHRDRSLHTF
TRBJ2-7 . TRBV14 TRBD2 TGTGCCAGCAGCCATTCCGCGGGCAAGCGGGAGTTTGTAGGAAGCTCCTACGAGCAGTACTTC CASSHSAGKREFVGSSYEQYF
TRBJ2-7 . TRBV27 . TGTGCCAGCAGTGCGGCAGGGCCAACCTACGAGCAGTACTTC CASSAAGPTYEQYF
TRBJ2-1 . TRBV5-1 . TGCGCCAGCAGCGGCATGACTAACCCGACCTACAATGAGCAGTTCTTC CASSGMTNPTYNEQFF
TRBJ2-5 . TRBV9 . TGTGCCAGCAACGGGGAGAGGGACCGGGACGAGACCCAGTACTTC CASNGERDRDETQYF
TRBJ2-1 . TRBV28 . TGTGCCACAAGCTTGAATGAGCAGTTCTTC CATSLNEQFF
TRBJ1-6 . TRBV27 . TGTGCCAGCAGTTGGGAGAGCTCCTATAATTCACCCCTCCACTTT CASSWESSYNSPLHF
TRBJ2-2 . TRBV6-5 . TGTGCCAGCAGTTACTCGGGGCCCGGCACCGGGGAGCTGTTTTTT CASSYSGPGTGELFF
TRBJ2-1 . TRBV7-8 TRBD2 TGTGCCATTTCCGTCGGGACTAGGAGGGATGAGCAGTTCTTC CAISVGTRRDEQFF
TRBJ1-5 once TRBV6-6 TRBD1 TGTGCCAGCTCGACAGGGAATAGCAATCAGCCCCAGCATTTT CASSTGNSNQPQHF
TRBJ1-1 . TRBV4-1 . TGCGCCAGCAGCCAAGCTCCCCCAGGACGGGTGAACACTGAAGCTTTCTTT CASSQAPPGRVNTEAFF
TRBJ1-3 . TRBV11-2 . TGTGCCAGCAGCTCGCTCAAAAGGAACACCATATATTTT CASSSLKRNTIYF
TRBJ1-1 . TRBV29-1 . TGCAGCGTCCGGGTGTTGGGCGGGGCGGACACTGAAGCTTTCTTT CSVRVLGGADTEAFF
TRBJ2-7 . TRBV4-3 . TGCGCCAGCAGCCAAGTGGCGGGGCATGGGTCCTACGAGCAGTACTTC CASSQVAGHGSYEQYF
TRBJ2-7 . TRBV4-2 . TGTGCCAGCAGCCAAGAACAGGTAATCTACGAGCAGTACTTC CASSQEQVIYEQYF
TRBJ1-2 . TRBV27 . TGTGCCAGCAGTTTAAAAAGGACCGCGGCGTGGGGCTACACCTTC CASSLKRTAAWGYTF
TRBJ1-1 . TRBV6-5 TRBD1 TGTGCCAGCAGGACAGGGGGCGAGGCTTTCTTT CASRTGGEAFF
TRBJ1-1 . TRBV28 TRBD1 TGTGCCAGCAGGCGCAATACAGGGGGCCTGACTGAAGCTTTCTTT CASRRNTGGLTEAFF
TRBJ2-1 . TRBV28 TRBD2 TGTGCCATCGCGTCCAGCGGGAGTTTCAATGAGCAGTTCTTC CAIASSGSFNEQFF
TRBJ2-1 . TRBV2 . TGTGCCAGCAGTGACCCGGCCCCCAATGAGCAGTTCTTC CASSDPAPNEQFF
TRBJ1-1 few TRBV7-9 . TGTGCCAGCAGCTTAGGGGAACAGTTGAACACTGAAGCTTTCTTT CASSLGEQLNTEAFF
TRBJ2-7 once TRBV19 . TGTGCCAGTAGTATGGCCAGGCCAACCTACGAGCAGTACTTC CASSMARPTYEQYF
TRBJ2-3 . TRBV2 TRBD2 TGTGCCAGCGGGACTAGCAGAAAGAGTAGCACAGATACGCAGTATTTT CASGTSRKSSTDTQYF
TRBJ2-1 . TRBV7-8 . TGTGCCAGCAGCTTAGCAATACAAGGGGGGGAGTACAATGAGCAGTTCTTC CASSLAIQGGEYNEQFF
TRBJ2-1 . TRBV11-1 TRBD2 TGTGCCAGCAGCTTGCGGGGGTCCTACAATGAGCAGTTCTTC CASSLRGSYNEQFF
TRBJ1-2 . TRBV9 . TGTGCCAGCAGTTCCCCCCGGGACCCCCTCTATGGCTACACCTTC CASSSPRDPLYGYTF
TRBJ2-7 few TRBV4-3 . TGCGCCAGCAGCCAAGTTATCGCGGCGACCTACGAGCAGTACTTC CASSQVIAATYEQYF
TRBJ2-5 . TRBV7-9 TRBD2 TGTGCCAGCAGCCTACGGACTAGCCGTTGGGAGACCCAGTACTTC CASSLRTSRWETQYF
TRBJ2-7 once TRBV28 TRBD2 TGTGCCAGCAGTCCCTGGACTAGCGGGAGTGTCGTCTACGAGCAGTACTTC CASSPWTSGSVVYEQYF
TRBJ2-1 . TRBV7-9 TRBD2 TGTGCCAGCAGCTCGCACCCCGGACTAGCGGGGACCTACAATGAGCAGTTCTTC CASSSHPGLAGTYNEQFF